The 7 T cell receptor beta chains reported below all come from one sample, sequenced in a study of tumor-infiltrating lymphocytes in primary liver carcinoma. Starting from approximately 470 ng of total RNA, TCR beta cDNA was produced with a primer in the constant region. Slightly modified ARM-PCR, run as three nested multiplex PCR rounds, produced the TCR beta libraries. Primers for the first two PCR rounds were TRBV1-TRBV30 forward primers and a C-beta reverse primer (roughly 10 cycles per round). TCRdb passed the multiplex PCR reads through MiXCR, listing each CDR3 protein once. The profile covers approximately 300,000 distinct CDR3 sequences, with about 60% appearing a single time and roughly 10% taken by the ten largest. They got blood RNA out of unsorted whole blood and also pulled out germline DNA. The source material was peripheral blood. The receptors were sampled from a man aged 35-49 years with primary liver carcinoma and hepatitis B virus infection.

V usage is TRBV29-1 and J usage is TRBJ2-4; D is uncertain. The CDR3 sequence is 13 residues long. Trimming took off 3 bases at V and 7 bases at J, with 13 bases between the two ends. Germline loops: CDR1 SQVTM, CDR2 ANQGSEA. The CDR3 coding sequence is TGCAGCGTTGAGTCCAAGATGGGTAACATTCAGTACTTC. Its translation is CSVESKMGNIQYF.

With respect to this clonotype: It is likely a read error, because the conserved phenylalanine at the end of the CDR3 is missing. V and J are TRBV4-3 and TRBJ1-1, with a possible D match to TRBD1 (6 bases). Germline CDR1 and CDR2: LGHNA and YSLEER. The CDR3 has 15 residues. Trimming pared 3 bases from V and 4 bases from J, leaving 15 bases between. The CDR3 DNA follows: TGCGCCAGCAGCCAGCGACAGGTGCCGCGCACTGAAGCTTTCCTT. The encoded protein is CASSQRQVPRTEAFL.

Details on this clonotype: A much more abundant neighbour one base away suggests this may be a read error. The genes are TRBV6-2 or TRBV6-3 and TRBJ2-3; TRBD1 agrees at 9 bases. The germline gives CDR1 MNHEY, CDR2 SVGEGT. The CDR3 spans 15 residues. CDR3 in DNA: TGTGACAGCAGTCCCAGGGACAGGGAAGCAGATACGCAGTATTTT. It encodes CDSSPRDREADTQYF.

With respect to this clonotype: This may arise from a read error, as a much more abundant clone is one base away. CDR3 residues: CVSSLLRRGTQMNTEAFF. The CDR3 coding sequence is TGTGTCAGCAGTCTCTTACGACGGGGGACCCAAATGAACACTGAAGCTTTCTTT. This chain links TRBV6-5 with TRBJ1-1, with D possibly being TRBD1 (5 bases). This CDR3 has 18 amino acids. CDR1 and CDR2 (germline): MNHEY, SVGAGI.

In the case of this clonotype: With a much larger clone just one base away, this may be a read error. This CDR3 fails to terminate in the conserved phenylalanine or tryptophan, so it likely reflects a read error. The chain recombines TRBV14 with TRBJ1-2; 11 nucleotides align to TRBD1. J gave up 4 bases and V 0 bases, and 13 bases lay outside the gene matches. Germline V gene data show CDR1 as SGHDN and CDR2 as FVKESK. This CDR3 has 19 residues. The chain's CDR3 is CASSQDPFRWTGGFYGYTI. DNA for the CDR3: TGTGCCAGCAGCCAAGATCCTTTTCGATGGACAGGGGGCTTCTATGGCTACACCATC.

This chain connects TRBV30 to TRBJ2-1; no firm D call. The germline V and J ends were trimmed by 4 bases and 10 bases, with 17 bases remaining between them. Germline-derived CDR1 and CDR2 are GTSNPN and SVGIG (reference sequence). The length of the CDR3 is 13 residues. The CDR3 protein is CAWTDSQDGEQFF. Written as DNA, the CDR3 is TGTGCCTGGACCGACTCGCAAGACGGGGAGCAGTTCTTC.

As for this clonotype: A clone one base away is much larger, so this may be a read error. V gene TRBV4-3 combines with J gene TRBJ2-7, with TRBD2 identical over 7 bases. CDR1 is LGHNA, CDR2 YSLEER, per germline. The V segment lost 0 bases and the J segment 6 bases; nucleotides outside the gene matches: 5. CDR3 length equals 14 residues. CDR3 DNA: TGCGCCAGCAGCCAAGATGCGGGAGAACGCGAGCAGTACTTC. Residues: CASSQDAGEREQYF.